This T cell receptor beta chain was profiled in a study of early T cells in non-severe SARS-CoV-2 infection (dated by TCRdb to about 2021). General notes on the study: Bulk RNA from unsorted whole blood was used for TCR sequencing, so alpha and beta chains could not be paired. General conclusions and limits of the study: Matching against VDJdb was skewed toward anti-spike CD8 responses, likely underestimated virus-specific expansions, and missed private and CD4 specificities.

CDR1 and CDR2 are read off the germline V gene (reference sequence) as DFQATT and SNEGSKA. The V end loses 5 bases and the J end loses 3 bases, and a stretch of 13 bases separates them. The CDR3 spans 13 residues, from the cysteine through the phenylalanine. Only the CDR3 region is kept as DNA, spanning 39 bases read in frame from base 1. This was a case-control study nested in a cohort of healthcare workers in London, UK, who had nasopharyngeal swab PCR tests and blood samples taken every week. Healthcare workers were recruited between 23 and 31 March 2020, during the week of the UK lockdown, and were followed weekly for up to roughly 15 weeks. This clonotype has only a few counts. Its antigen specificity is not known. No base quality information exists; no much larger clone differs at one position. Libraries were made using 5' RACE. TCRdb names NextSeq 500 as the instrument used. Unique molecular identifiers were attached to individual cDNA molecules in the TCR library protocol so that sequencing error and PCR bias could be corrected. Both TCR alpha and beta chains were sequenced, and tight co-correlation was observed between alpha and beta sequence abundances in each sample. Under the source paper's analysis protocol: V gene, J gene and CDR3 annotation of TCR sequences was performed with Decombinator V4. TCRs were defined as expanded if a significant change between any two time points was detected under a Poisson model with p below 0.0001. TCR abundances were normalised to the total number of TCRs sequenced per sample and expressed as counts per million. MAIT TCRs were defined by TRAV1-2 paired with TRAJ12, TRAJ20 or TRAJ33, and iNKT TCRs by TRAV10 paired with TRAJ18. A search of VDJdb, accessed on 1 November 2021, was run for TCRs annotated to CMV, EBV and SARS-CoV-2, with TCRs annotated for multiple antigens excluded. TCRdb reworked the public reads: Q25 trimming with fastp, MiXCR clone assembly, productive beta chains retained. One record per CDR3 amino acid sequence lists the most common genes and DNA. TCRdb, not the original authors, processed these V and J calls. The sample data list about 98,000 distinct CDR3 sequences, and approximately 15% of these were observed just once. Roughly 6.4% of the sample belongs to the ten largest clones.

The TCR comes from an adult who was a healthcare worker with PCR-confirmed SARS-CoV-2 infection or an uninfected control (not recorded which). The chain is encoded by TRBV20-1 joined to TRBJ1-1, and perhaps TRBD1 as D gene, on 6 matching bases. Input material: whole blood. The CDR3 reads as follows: CSAERGMDTEAFF. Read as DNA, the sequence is TGCAGTGCTGAGAGGGGGATGGACACTGAAGCTTTCTTT.